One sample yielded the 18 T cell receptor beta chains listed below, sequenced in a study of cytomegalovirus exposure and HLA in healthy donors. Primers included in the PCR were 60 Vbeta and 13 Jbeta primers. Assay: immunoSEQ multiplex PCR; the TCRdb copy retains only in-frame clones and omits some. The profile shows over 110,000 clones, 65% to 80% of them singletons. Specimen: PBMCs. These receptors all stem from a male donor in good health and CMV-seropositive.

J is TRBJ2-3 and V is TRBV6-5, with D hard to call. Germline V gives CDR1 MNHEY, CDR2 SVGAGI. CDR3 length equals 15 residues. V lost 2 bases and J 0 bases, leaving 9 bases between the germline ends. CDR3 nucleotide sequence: TGTGCCAGCAGTTACCTACCCGGGAGCACAGATACGCAGTATTTT. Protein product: CASSYLPGSTDTQYF.

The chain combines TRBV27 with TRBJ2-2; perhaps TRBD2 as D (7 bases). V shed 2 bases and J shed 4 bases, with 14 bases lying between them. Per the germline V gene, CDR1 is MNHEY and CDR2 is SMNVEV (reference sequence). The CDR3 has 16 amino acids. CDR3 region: CASSLGGREGTGELFF. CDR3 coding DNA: TGTGCCAGCAGTTTAGGGGGCAGGGAGGGCACCGGGGAGCTGTTTTTT.

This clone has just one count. The chain's CDR3 is CASSREQYF. CDR3 in DNA: TGTGCCAGCAGCCGCGAGCAGTACTTC. The V call is TRBV6-5, the J call TRBJ2-7; D unclear. This CDR3 spans 9 amino acids. CDR1 is MNHEY, CDR2 SVGAGI, per germline. Trimming left V 6 bases short and J 6 bases short, with 3 bases between.

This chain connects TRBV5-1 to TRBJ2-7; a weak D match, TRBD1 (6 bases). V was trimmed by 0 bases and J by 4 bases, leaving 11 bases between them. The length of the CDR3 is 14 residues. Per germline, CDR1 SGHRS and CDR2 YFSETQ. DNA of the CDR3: TGCGCCAGCAGCTTGGGGACAGCGATTTACGAGCAGTACTTC. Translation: CASSLGTAIYEQYF.

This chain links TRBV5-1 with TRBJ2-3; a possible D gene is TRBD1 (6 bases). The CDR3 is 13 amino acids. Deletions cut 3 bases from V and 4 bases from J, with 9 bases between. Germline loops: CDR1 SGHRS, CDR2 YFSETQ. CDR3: CASSSHRADTQYF. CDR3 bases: TGCGCCAGCAGCTCCCACAGGGCAGATACGCAGTATTTT.

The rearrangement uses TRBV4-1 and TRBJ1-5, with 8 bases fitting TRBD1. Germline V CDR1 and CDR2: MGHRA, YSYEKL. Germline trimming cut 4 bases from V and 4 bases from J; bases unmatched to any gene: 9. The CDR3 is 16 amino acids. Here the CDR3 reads CASSPVTTGVNQPQHF. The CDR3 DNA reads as TGCGCCAGCAGCCCAGTAACGACAGGGGTGAATCAGCCCCAGCATTTT.

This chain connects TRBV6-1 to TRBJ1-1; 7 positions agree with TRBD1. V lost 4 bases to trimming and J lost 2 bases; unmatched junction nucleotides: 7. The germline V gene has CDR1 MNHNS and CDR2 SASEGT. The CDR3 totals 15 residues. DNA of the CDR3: TGTGCCAGCAGTGGTTGGACAGGACTTAACACTGAAGCTTTCTTT. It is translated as CASSGWTGLNTEAFF.

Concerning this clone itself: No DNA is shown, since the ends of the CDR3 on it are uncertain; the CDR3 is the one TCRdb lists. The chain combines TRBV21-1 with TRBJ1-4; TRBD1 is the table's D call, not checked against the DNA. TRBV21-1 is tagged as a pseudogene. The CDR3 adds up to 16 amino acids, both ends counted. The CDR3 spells CASSKVFGQGNEKLFF.

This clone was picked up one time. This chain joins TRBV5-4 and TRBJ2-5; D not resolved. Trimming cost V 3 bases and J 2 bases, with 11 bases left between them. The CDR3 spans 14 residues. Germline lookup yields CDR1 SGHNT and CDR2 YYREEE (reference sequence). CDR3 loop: CASSSLQDQETQYF. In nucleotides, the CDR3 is TGTGCCAGCAGCTCCCTGCAGGATCAAGAGACCCAGTACTTC.

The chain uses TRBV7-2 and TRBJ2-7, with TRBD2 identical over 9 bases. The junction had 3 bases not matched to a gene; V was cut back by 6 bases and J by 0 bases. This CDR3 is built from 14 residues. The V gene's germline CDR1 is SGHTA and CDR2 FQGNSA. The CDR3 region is CASSSGGSSYEQYF. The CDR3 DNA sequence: TGTGCCAGCAGTAGCGGGGGTAGCTCCTACGAGCAGTACTTC.

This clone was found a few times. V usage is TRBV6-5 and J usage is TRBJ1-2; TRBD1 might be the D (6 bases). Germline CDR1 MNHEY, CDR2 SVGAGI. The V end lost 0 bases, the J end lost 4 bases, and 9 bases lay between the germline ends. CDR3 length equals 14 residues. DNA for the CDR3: TGTGCCAGCAGTTACTCGCCAGGGGCCTATGGCTACACCTTC. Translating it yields CASSYSPGAYGYTF.

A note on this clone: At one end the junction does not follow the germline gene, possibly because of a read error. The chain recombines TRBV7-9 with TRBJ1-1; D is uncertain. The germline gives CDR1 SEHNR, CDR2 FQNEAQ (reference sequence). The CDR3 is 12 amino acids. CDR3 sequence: CSSSSFNTEAFF. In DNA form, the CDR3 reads TGTTCCAGCAGCTCCTTCAACACTGAAGCTTTCTTT. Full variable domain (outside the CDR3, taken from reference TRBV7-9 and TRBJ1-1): DTGVSQNPRHKITKRGQNVTFRCDPISEHNRLYWYRQTLGQGPEFLTYFQNEAQLEKSRLLSDRFSAERPKGSFSTLEIQRTEQGDSAMYLCSSSSFNTEAFFGQGTRLTVV.

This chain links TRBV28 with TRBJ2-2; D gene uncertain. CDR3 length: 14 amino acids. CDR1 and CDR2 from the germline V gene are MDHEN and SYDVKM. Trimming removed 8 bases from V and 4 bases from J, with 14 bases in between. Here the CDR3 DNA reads TGTGCCAGCGTATTTGGATCGGGCACCGGGGAGCTGTTTTTT. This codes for CASVFGSGTGELFF.

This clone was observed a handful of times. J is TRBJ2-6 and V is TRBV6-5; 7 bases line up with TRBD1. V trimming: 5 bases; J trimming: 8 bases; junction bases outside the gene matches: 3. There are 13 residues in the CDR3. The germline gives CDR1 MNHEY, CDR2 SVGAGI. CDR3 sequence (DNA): TGTGCCAGCAGTCGACAGGGAACCAACGTCCTGACTTTC. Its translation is CASSRQGTNVLTF.

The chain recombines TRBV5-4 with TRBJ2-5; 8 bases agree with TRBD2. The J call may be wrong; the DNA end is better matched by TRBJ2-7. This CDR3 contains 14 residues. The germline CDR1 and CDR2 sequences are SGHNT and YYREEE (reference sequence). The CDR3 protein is CASSLEAGAPEQYF. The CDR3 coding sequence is TGTGCCAGCAGCTTGGAAGCGGGAGCTCCCGAGCAGTACTTC.

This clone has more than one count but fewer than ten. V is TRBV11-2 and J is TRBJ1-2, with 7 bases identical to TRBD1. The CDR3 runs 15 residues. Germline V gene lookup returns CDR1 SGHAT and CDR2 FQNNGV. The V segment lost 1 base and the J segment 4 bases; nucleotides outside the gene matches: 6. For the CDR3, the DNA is TGTGCCAGCAGCTTAGGGGAGACAGGGATCTATGGCTACACCTTC. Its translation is CASSLGETGIYGYTF.

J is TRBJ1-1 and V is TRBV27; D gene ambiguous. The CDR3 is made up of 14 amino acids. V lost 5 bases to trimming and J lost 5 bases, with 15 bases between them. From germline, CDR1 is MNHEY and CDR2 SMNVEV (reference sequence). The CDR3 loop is CASSTDQSGTEAFF. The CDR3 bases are TGTGCCAGCAGTACAGACCAAAGCGGGACTGAAGCTTTCTTT.

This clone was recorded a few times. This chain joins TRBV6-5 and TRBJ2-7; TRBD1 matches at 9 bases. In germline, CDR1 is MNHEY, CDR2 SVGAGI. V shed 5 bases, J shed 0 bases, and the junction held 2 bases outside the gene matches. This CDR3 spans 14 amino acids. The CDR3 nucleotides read TGTGCCAGCAGTGACAGGGGGATCTCCTACGAGCAGTACTTC. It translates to CASSDRGISYEQYF.